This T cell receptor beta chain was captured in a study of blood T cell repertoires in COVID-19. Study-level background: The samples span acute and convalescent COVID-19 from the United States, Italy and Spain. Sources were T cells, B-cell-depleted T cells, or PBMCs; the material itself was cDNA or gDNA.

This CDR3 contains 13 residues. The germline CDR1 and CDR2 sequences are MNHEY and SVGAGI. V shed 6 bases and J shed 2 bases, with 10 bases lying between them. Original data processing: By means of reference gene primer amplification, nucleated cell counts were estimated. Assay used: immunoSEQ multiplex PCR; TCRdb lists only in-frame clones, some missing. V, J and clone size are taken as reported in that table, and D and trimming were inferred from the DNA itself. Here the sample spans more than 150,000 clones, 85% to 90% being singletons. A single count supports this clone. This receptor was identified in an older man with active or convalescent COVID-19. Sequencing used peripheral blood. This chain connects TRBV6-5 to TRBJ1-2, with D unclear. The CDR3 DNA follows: TGTGCCAGCAGGGGAGTCAAAAACTATGGCTACACCTTC. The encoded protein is CASRGVKNYGYTF.